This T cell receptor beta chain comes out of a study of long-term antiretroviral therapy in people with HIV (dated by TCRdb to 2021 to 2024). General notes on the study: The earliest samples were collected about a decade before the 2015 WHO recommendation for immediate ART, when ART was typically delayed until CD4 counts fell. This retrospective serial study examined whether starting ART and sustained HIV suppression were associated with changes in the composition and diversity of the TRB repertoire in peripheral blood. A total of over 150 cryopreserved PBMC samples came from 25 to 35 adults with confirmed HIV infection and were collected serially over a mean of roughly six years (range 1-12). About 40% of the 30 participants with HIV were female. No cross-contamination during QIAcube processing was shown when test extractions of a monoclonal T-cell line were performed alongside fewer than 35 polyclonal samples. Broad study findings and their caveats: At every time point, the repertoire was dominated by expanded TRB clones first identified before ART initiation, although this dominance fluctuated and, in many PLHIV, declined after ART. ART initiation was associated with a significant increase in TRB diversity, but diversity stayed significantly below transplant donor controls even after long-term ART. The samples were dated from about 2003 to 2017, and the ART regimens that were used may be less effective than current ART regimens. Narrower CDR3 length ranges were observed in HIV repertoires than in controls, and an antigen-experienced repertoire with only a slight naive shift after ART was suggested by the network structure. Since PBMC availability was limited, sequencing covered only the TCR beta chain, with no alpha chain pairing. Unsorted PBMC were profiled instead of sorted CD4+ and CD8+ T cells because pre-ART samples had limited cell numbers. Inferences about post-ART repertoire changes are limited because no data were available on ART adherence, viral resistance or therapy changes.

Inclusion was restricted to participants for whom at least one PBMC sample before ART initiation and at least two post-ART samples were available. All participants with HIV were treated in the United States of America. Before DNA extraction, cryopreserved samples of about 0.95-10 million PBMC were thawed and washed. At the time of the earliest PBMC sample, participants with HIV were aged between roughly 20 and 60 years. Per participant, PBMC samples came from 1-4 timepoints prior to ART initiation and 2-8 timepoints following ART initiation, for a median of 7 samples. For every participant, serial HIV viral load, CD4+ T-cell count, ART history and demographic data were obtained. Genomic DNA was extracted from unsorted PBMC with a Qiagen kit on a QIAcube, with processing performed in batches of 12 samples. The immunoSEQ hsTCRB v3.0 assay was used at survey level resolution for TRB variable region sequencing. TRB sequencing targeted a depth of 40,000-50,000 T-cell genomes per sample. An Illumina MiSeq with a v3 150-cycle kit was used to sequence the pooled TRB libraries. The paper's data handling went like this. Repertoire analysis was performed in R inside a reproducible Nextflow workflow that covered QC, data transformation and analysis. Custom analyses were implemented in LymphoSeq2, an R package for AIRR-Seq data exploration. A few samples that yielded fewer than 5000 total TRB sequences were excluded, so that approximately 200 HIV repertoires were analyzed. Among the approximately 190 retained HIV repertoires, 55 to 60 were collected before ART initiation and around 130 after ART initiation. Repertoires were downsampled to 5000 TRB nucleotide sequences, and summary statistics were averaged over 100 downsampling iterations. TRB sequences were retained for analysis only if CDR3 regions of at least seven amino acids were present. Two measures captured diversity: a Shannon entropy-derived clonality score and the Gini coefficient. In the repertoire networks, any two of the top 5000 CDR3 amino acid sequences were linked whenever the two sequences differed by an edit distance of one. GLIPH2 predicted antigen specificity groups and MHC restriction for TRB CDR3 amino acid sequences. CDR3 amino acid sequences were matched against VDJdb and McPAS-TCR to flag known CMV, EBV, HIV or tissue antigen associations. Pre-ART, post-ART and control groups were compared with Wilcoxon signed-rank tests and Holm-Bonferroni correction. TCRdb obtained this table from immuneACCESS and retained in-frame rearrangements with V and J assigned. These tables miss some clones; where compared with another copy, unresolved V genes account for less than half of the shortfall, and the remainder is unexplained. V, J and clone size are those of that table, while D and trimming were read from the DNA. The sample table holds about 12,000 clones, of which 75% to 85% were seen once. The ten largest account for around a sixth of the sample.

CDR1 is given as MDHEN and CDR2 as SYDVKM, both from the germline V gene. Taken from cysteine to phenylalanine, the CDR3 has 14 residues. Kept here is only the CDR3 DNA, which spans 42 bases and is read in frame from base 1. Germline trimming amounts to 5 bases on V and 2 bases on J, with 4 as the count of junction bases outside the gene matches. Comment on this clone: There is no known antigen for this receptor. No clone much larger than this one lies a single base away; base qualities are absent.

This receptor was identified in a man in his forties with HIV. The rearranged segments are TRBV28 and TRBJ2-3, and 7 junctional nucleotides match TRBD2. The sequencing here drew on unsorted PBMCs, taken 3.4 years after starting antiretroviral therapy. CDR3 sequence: CASSLLAVTDTQYF. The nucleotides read TGTGCCAGCAGTCTTCTAGCGGTCACAGATACGCAGTATTTT.